The present T cell receptor (beta chain) was sequenced within a study of Graves' ophthalmopathy and Graves' hyperthyroidism. This CDR3 contains 14 residues. V dropped 1 base and J dropped 5; count of bases not matched to a gene: 4. In germline, CDR1 is MDHEN, CDR2 SYDVKM. RNA transcripts served as template for amplifying TCR beta CDR3 sequences. First-round RT-PCR used HTBI primers; second-round multiplex PCR followed. TCRdb redid the calling of the multiplex PCR reads with MiXCR, one entry per CDR3 protein. The repertoire includes roughly 500,000 distinct CDR3 sequences, about 15% of them detected once, and approximately 9.8% sits in the top ten.

Sequences were obtained from blood. V usage is TRBV28 and J usage is TRBJ2-7, with 8 bases identical to TRBD1. This TCR derives from a woman in her twenties or thirties with Graves' ophthalmopathy. The CDR3 DNA sequence: TGTGCCAGCAGTTTATCCGTGGACAGGGACGAGCAGTACTTC. Protein sequence: CASSLSVDRDEQYF.